These 9 T cell receptor beta chains were all obtained from the same sample, sequenced in a study of CD4 T cells in relation to SARS-CoV-2 and coronaviruses. CD4+ T cells from unexposed donors were obtained before the COVID-19 pandemic (2011-2018). CD4+ T cells were isolated from the cells after roughly 11 days of culture. Sequencing was performed with immunoSEQ multiplex PCR; in TCRdb, only in-frame clones are kept and a portion is missing. The profile shows about 23,000 clones, roughly 80% of them singletons. Their cognate antigens are unknown. Input material: CD4+ T cells from PBMCs, cultured in vitro. Source of these receptors: a human donor in good health.

This clone turned up a few times. The genes are TRBV10-3 and TRBJ2-7; TRBD1 is a possible D gene (6 bases). V was shortened by 6 bases and J by 4 bases, with 19 bases between the two germline ends. The CDR3 totals 15 residues. Germline V gene sequence: CDR1 ENHRY, CDR2 SYGVKD. The CDR3, as DNA: TGTGCCATCAGCTCGTCCCCGGGACACACATACGAGCAGTACTTC. Protein product: CAISSSPGHTYEQYF.

CDR3 amino acids: CASNGGRGGSDTQYF. The CDR3, as DNA: TGCGCCAGCAACGGGGGGAGAGGAGGTTCGGATACGCAGTATTTT. The chain is built from TRBV5-1 and TRBJ2-3; 7 nucleotides align to TRBD2. CDR1 SGHRS and CDR2 YFSETQ come from the germline V gene. This CDR3 spans 15 amino acids. V lost 6 bases, J lost 6 bases, and 13 bases stayed unmatched.

The gene calls are TRBV28 and TRBJ2-6; D ambiguous. This CDR3 region has 15 residues. Germline CDR1 MDHEN, CDR2 SYDVKM. The V and J ends lost 7 bases and 0 bases respectively, with 10 bases between them. CDR3: CASTPSGSGANVLTF. The CDR3 DNA reads as TGTGCCAGCACCCCGAGTGGCTCTGGGGCCAACGTCCTGACTTTC.

This clone showed up just a few times. The chain employs TRBV11-2 and TRBJ2-3; 8 nucleotides match TRBD2. V gave up 5 bases and J gave up 5 bases; unmatched junction bases: 21. The CDR3 loop spans 19 amino acids. Germline V lookup: CDR1 SGHAT, CDR2 FQNNGV. CDR3 amino acids: CASSPDRRRGAYRVDTQYF. In DNA, the CDR3 is TGTGCCAGCAGCCCCGACAGGAGGCGGGGGGCCTATAGAGTAGATACGCAGTATTTT. The full variable domain, its missing parts supplied by reference TRBV11-2 and TRBJ2-3, is EAGVAQSPRYKIIEKRQSVAFWCNPISGHATLYWYQQILGQGPKLLIQFQNNGVVDDSQLPKDRFSAERLKGVDSTLKIQPAKLEDSAVYLCASSPDRRRGAYRVDTQYFGPGTRLTVL.

This clone turned up a few times. V usage is TRBV6-4 and J usage is TRBJ2-2; 8 bases map to TRBD2. Trimming took 3 bases from V and 7 from J; bases not matched to a gene: 7. The CDR3 runs to 15 residues. Germline V gene data show CDR1 as MRHNA and CDR2 as SNTAGT. CDR3 sequence (DNA): TGTGCCAGCAGTGAGTTAGCGGGATCCCTCGGGGAGCTGTTTTTT. Its translation is CASSELAGSLGELFF.

The CDR3 DNA is TGTGCCAGCAGCGCCCAACTAGCACAGGAGACCCAGTACTTC. Residues: CASSAQLAQETQYF. The chain combines TRBV9 with TRBJ2-5, with D tentatively TRBD2 (6 bases). Trimming took 3 bases from V and 5 from J, leaving 14 bases between them. Germline V CDR1 and CDR2: SGDLS, YYNGEE. The CDR3 is made up of 14 amino acids. The full variable domain, with the rest looked up from reference TRBV9 and TRBJ2-5, is DSGVTQTPKHLITATGQRVTLRCSPRSGDLSVYWYQQSLDQGLQFLIQYYNGEERAKGNILERFSAQQFPDLHSELNLSSLELGDSALYFCASSAQLAQETQYFGPGTRLLVL.

Only one count was recorded for this clone. The J gene is TRBJ2-4, the V gene TRBV5-1; TRBD2 matches at 9 bases. Trimming at V came to 0 bases and at J to 7 bases, leaving 11 bases not matched to a gene. The CDR3 totals 17 residues. Per germline, CDR1 SGHRS and CDR2 YFSETQ. The CDR3 spells CASSLALREGLGNIQYF. Written as DNA, the CDR3 is TGCGCCAGCAGCTTGGCGTTGCGGGAGGGTCTGGGTAACATTCAGTACTTC.

As regards this clone: A read error may account for a junction end that differs from germline. V usage is TRBV7-9 and J usage is TRBJ1-1, with D unresolved. The CDR3 covers 9 residues. Looked up from germline, CDR1 is SEHNR and CDR2 is FQNEAQ (reference sequence). The CDR3 here is CASSLSLSF. In nucleotides, the CDR3 is TGTGCCAGCAGCTTAAGCTTGTCCTTT.

The CDR3, as DNA: TGCGCCAGCAGCAGACGAGCGGGAGGGTCCTACAATGAGCAGTTCTTC. This gives the protein CASSRRAGGSYNEQFF. The chain links TRBV5-1 to TRBJ2-1; 10 nucleotides agree with TRBD2. CDR3 size: 16 residues. Unmatched junction bases numbered 5, after V lost 4 bases and J lost 1 base. Germline values: CDR1 SGHRS, CDR2 YFSETQ.